This TCR beta chain was observed in a study of beta chain features in type 1 diabetes. Study in general: Patients and healthy donors were similar in age, gender and cell yields.

What was sequenced were expressed TCRB transcripts, since all of the isolated RNA had been reverse transcribed. Clones were read by immunoSEQ multiplex PCR, and TCRdb kept only the in-frame ones, dropping some. The sample lists over 150,000 clones; approximately 8.1% were seen once. All sorted populations exceeded 95% purity. CDR3 length: 15 amino acids. CDR1 is MDHEN, CDR2 SYDVKM, per germline. With 5 bases removed from V and 4 bases from J, the gap between germline ends came to 18 bases. This sequence originates from a man aged 18 to 30 in good health. Sample: central memory CD4+ T cells from blood. The chain is built from TRBV28 and TRBJ2-7; D is possibly TRBD2 (5 bases). The CDR3 region has the DNA TGTGCCAGCAGTCGTACTAGGGTAGTTGGGTACGAGCAGTACTTC. Protein sequence: CASSRTRVVGYEQYF.